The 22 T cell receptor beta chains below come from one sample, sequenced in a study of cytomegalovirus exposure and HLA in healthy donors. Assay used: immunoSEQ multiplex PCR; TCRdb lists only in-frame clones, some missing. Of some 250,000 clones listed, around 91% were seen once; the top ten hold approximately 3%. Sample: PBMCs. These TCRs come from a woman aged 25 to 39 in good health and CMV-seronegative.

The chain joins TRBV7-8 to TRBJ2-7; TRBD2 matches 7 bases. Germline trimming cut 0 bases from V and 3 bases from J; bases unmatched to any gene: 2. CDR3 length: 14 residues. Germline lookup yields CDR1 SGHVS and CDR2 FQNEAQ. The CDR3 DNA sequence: TGTGCCAGCAGCTTAGCGGGCGGGAGCTACGAGCAGTACTTC. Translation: CASSLAGGSYEQYF.

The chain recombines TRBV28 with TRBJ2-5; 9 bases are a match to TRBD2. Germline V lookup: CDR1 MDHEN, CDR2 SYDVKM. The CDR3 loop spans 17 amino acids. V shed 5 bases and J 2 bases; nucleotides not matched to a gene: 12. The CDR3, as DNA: TGTGCCAGCAGTCCGGGACTAGCTTTAGGGGAACAAGAGACCCAGTACTTC. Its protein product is CASSPGLALGEQETQYF. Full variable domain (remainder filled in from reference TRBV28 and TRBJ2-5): DVKVTQSSRYLVKRTGEKVFLECVQDMDHENMFWYRQDPGLGLRLIYFSYDVKMKEKGDIPEGYSVSREKKERFSLILESASTNQTSMYLCASSPGLALGEQETQYFGPGTRLLVL.

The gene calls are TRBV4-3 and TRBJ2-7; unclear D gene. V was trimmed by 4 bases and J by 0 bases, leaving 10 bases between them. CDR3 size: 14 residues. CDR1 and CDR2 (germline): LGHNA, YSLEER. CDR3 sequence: CASSPEPSSYEQYF. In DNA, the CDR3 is TGCGCCAGCAGCCCGGAGCCTAGCTCCTACGAGCAGTACTTC.

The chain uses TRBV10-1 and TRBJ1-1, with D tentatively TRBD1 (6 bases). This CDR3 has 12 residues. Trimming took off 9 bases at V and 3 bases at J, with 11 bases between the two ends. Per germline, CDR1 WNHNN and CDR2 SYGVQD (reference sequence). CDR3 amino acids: CARTDSHTEAFF. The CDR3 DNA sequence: TGCGCCAGGACGGACAGCCACACTGAAGCTTTCTTT.

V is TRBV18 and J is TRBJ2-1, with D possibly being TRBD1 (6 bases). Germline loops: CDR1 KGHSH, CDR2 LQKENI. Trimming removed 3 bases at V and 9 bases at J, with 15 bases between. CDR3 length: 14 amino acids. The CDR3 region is CASSPWDNQGEQFF. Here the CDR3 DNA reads TGTGCCAGCTCACCCTGGGACAACCAGGGTGAGCAGTTCTTC.

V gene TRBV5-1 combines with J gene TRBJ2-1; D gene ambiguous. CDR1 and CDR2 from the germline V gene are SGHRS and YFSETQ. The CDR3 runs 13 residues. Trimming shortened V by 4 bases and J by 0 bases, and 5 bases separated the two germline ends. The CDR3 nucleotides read TGCGCCAGCAGCCCCAGCTCCTACAATGAGCAGTTCTTC. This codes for CASSPSSYNEQFF.

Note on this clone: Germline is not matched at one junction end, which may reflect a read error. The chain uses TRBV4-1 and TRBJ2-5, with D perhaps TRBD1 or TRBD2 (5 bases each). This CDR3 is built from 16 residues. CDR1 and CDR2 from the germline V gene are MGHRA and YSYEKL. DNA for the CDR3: TGCGCCAGCAGTCAAGATCGAGGGGCCGTAGAGGAGACCCAGTACTTC. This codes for CASSQDRGAVEETQYF.

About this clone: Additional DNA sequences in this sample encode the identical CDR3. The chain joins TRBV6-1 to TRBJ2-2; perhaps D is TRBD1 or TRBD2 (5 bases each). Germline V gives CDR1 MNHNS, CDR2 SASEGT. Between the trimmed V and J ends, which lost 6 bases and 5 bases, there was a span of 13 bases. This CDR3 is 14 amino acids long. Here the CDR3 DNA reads TGTGCCAGCAGCGTAGACAGAGGGACCGGGGAGCTGTTTTTT. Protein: CASSVDRGTGELFF.

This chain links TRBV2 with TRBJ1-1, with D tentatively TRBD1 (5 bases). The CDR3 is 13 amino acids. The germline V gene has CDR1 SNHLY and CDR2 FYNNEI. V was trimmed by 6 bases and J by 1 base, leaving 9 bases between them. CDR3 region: CASRMGGNTEAFF. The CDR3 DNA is TGTGCCAGCAGGATGGGGGGGAACACTGAAGCTTTCTTT.

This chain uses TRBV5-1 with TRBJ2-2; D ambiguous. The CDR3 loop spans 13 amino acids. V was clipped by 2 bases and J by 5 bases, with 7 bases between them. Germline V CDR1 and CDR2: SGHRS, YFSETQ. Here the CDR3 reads CASSFFGTGELFF. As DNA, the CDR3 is TGCGCCAGCAGCTTTTTTGGGACCGGGGAGCTGTTTTTT.

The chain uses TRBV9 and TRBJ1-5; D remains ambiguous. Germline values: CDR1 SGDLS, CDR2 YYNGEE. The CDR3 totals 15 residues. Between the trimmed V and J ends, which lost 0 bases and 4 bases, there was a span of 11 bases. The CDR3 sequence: CASSVEGLLNQPQHF. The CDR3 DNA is TGTGCCAGCAGCGTAGAGGGCCTGTTAAATCAGCCCCAGCATTTT.

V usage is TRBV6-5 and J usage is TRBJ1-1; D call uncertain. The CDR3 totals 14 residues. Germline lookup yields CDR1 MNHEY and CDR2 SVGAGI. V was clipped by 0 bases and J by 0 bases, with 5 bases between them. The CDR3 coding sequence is TGTGCCAGCAGTTACTCGAGCATGAACACTGAAGCTTTCTTT. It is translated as CASSYSSMNTEAFF.

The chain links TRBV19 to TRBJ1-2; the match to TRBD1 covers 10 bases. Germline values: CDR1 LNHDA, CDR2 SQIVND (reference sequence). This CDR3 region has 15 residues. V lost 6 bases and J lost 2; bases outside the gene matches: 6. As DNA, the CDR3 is TGTGCCAGTAGCCTCCCGGGACAGGGGAACTATGGCTACACCTTC. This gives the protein CASSLPGQGNYGYTF.

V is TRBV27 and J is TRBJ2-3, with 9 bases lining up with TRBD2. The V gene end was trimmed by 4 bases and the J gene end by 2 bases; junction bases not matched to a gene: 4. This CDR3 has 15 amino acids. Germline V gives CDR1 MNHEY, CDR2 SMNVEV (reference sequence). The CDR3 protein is CASSSGLANTDTQYF. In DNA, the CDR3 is TGTGCCAGCAGTTCGGGACTAGCCAACACAGATACGCAGTATTTT.

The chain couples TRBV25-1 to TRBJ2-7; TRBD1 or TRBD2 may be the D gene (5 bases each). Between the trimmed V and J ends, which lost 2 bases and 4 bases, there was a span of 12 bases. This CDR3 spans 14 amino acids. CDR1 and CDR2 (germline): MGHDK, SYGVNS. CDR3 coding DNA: TGTGCCAGCAGTGAAACCGGGACCAGATACGAGCAGTACTTC. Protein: CASSETGTRYEQYF.

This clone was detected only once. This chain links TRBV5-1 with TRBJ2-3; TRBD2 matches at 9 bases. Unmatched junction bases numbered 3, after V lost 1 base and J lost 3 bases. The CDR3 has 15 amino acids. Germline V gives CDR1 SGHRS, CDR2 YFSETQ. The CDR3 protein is CASSLSSGVTDTQYF. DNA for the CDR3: TGCGCCAGCAGCTTGTCTAGCGGGGTTACAGATACGCAGTATTTT. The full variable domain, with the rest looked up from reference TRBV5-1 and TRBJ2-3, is KAGVTQTPRYLIKTRGQQVTLSCSPISGHRSVSWYQQTPGQGLQFLFEYFSETQRNKGNFPGRFSGRQFSNSRSEMNVSTLELGDSALYLCASSLSSGVTDTQYFGPGTRLTVL.

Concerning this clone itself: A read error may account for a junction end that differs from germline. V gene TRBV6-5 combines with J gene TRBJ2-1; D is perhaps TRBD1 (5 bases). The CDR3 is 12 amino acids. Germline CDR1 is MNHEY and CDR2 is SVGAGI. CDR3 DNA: TGTGCCAGCAGTCAGGTTGGGGCGCAAAGGGTCTTC. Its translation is CASSQVGAQRVF.

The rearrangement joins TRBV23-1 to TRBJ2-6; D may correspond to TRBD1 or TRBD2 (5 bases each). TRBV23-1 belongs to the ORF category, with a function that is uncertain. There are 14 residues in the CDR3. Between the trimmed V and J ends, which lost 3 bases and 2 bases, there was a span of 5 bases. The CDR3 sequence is CASSQGAGANVLTF. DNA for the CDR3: TGCGCCAGCAGTCAGGGGGCTGGGGCCAACGTCCTGACTTTC.

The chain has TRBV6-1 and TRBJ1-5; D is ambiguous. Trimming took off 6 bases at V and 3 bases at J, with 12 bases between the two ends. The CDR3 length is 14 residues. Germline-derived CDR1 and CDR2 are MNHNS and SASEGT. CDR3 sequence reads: CASRGNSNNQPQHF. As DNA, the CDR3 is TGTGCCAGCAGAGGTAACAGCAACAATCAGCCCCAGCATTTT.

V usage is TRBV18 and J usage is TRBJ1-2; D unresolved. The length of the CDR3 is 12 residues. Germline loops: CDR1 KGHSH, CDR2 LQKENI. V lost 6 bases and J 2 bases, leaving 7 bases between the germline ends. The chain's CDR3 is CASSPANYGYTF. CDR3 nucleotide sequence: TGTGCCAGCTCTCCGGCAAACTATGGCTACACCTTC.

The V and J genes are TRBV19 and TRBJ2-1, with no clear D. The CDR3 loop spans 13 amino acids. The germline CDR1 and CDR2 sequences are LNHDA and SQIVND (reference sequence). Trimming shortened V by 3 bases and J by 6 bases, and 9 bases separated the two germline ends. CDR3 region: CASSIALGNEQFF. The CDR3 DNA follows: TGTGCCAGTAGTATCGCCCTGGGCAATGAGCAGTTCTTC.

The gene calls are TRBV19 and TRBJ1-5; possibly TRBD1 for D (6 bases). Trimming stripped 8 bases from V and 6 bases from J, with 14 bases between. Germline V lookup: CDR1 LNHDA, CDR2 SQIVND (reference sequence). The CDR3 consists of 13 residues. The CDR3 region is CASRQGPSQPQHF. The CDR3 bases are TGTGCCAGTCGTCAGGGGCCAAGTCAGCCCCAGCATTTT.